Reported below is one TCR beta chain. Its binding antigen is unknown. There are no base qualities to consult, and no much larger clone falls within one base. No patient had received any treatment before thyroid surgery. Patient clinical samples collected from about 2011 to 2019 were retrospectively analysed using T-cell receptor beta sequencing. This sample is drawn from a study of metastatic and nonmetastatic thyroid tumors (dated by TCRdb to the early 2020s). About the full investigation: For patients with malignant and with benign thyroid disease, the researchers compared repertoires between peripheral blood samples and tumor or nodule tissue samples. The paper as a whole reports these results and caveats: In both blood and tumor samples, malignant tumors were reported to have significantly higher TCR beta diversity than benign nodules.

The library was produced with PCR. The sequencer was an Illumina HiSeq 4000. High-throughput sequencing was used to profile the CDR3 region of the TCR beta-chain in every patient. Regarding the original processing steps: Drawing on CDR3 differences between clinicopathological groups, the researchers built a classifier meant to tell apart patients with distant-metastatic papillary thyroid cancer. Repertoire diversity was assessed with the Shannon index, and tumor-blood repertoire similarity with the Morisita-Horn index. TCRdb trimmed public reads at Q25 via fastp, called clones via MiXCR and kept in-frame beta chains. The authors' filters were not applied to this entry. This sample holds 21,000 or so clones; 25% to 30% were observed only once. 14% of the sample rests with the top ten. The receptor's source is a male donor with papillary thyroid cancer or a benign thyroid nodule (not recorded which). Some clones in this sample may be carry-over from other donors' samples. Sequencing was carried out using tumor tissue.

The CDR3 corresponds to CASSNLYRGPYEQYF. In nucleotide form, the sequence is TGTGCCAGCAGTAATCTTTACAGGGGGCCCTACGAGCAGTACTTC. Recombination joined TRBV7-2 with TRBJ2-7, and 9 bases in between align with TRBD1. CDR1 SGHTA and CDR2 FQGNSA were looked up in the germline V gene. The germline V and J ends show losses of 6 bases and 2 bases respectively, and no gene match explains 8 bases of the junction. The CDR3 runs 15 residues from the cysteine to the phenylalanine. Just CDR3 DNA is preserved here, 45 bases in frame from base 1.